The clone carrying this T cell receptor beta chain was found once. The data originate from a study of OX40 agonist ivuxolimab in advanced cancers. Study-wide background: The dose-escalation cohort had hepatocellular carcinoma, melanoma, renal cell or head and neck cancer.

Only in-frame clones appear in the TCRdb table, and some are missing; sequencing was by immunoSEQ multiplex PCR. The repertoire holds 15,000 to 20,000 clones, with roughly four fifths as singletons. The specimen comprised CD4+ or CD8+ T cells sorted from blood, sampled in a trial of the OX40 agonist ivuxolimab. The TCR comes from an adult with an advanced solid tumor such as melanoma, head and neck, liver or kidney cancer.

CDR3: CASSSIGLAGEETQYF. CDR3 coding DNA: TGTGCCAGCAGCTCAATCGGACTAGCGGGGGAAGAGACCCAGTACTTC. The chain links TRBV7-9 to TRBJ2-5; 13 bases line up with TRBD2. With 4 bases clipped from V and 3 bases from J, the junction kept 5 bases outside the gene matches. This CDR3 is 16 amino acids long. Germline-derived CDR1 and CDR2 are SEHNR and FQNEAQ (reference sequence).